The 26 T cell receptor beta chains listed next were all sequenced from one sample in a study of T cell changes during pregnancy in multiple sclerosis. Profiled with immunoSEQ multiplex PCR; TCRdb holds only in-frame clones, not every one. The table lists 60,000 to 80,000 clones, around 85% of them singletons. Sequencing was performed on peripheral blood, taken before pregnancy. The receptors originated from a female donor with multiple sclerosis, enrolled in a pregnancy study.

The chain employs TRBV2 and TRBJ1-1, with D tentatively TRBD1 (5 bases). There are 14 residues in the CDR3. V was pared by 8 bases and J by 1 base, with 14 bases between. The germline CDR1 and CDR2 sequences are SNHLY and FYNNEI. This CDR3 reads CASQNSGANTEAFF. CDR3 DNA: TGTGCCAGCCAAAACAGCGGGGCGAACACTGAAGCTTTCTTT.

The V call is TRBV5-4, the J call TRBJ2-2; 7 bases are a match to TRBD1. Germline-derived CDR1 and CDR2 are SGHNT and YYREEE (reference sequence). With 4 bases clipped from V and 1 base from J, the junction kept 4 bases outside the gene matches. The CDR3 spans 15 residues. The CDR3 sequence is CASSPDRLNTGELFF. CDR3 in DNA: TGTGCCAGCAGCCCGGACAGGCTGAACACCGGGGAGCTGTTTTTT.

In this sample, this clone turned up once. The J gene is TRBJ2-7, the V gene TRBV12-5; 11 bases match TRBD2. The trim removed 5 bases at V and 6 bases at J, leaving 12 bases unmatched. This CDR3 comprises 16 residues. Germline lookup yields CDR1 LGHNT and CDR2 FRNRAP. The CDR3 loop reads CASGLRLAGLLGEQYF. Here the CDR3 DNA reads TGTGCTAGTGGTCTCCGACTAGCGGGGCTGTTGGGCGAGCAGTACTTC.

The V and J genes are TRBV7-6 and TRBJ1-2, with D possibly TRBD1 on 5 matching bases. V was pared by 1 base and J by 4 bases, with 13 bases between. CDR3 size: 15 residues. Germline V CDR1 and CDR2: SGHVS, FNYEAQ. CDR3 sequence (DNA): TGTGCCAGCAGCTTAGATACGGGGGACTTCTATGGCTACACCTTC. This gives the protein CASSLDTGDFYGYTF.

This clone came up many times. The chain is built from TRBV6-1 and TRBJ2-7, with TRBD1 identical over 9 bases. The V segment lost 7 bases and the J segment 4 bases; nucleotides outside the gene matches: 8. The CDR3 is 14 amino acids. The germline CDR1 and CDR2 sequences are MNHNS and SASEGT. The CDR3 sequence is CASNPDRGGYEQYF. Written as DNA, the CDR3 is TGTGCCAGCAACCCGGACAGGGGCGGGTACGAGCAGTACTTC.

The gene calls are TRBV7-3 and TRBJ2-1, with TRBD1 matching 9 bases. CDR1 SGHTA and CDR2 FQGTGA come from the germline V gene. The trim removed 8 bases at V and 9 bases at J, leaving 8 bases unmatched. The CDR3 consists of 13 residues. Here the CDR3 DNA reads TGTGCCAGCGATACCGGGACAGGGACTGAGCAGTTCTTC. Its translation is CASDTGTGTEQFF. The full variable domain, rest sourced from reference TRBV7-3 and TRBJ2-1, is GAGVSQTPSNKVTEKGKYVELRCDPISGHTALYWYRQSLGQGPEFLIYFQGTGAADDSGLPNDRFFAVRPEGSVSTLKIQRTERGDSAVYLCASDTGTGTEQFFGPGTRLTVL.

By share, this clone ranks as medium-sized. The chain links TRBV27 to TRBJ1-3; tentatively, D is TRBD1 (6 bases). CDR1 and CDR2 from the germline V gene are MNHEY and SMNVEV (reference sequence). The CDR3 is 15 amino acids. V gave up 3 bases and J gave up 3 bases, with 12 bases separating them. CDR3 in amino acids: CASSFSLGGGNTIYF. The CDR3, as DNA: TGTGCCAGCAGTTTCTCCCTAGGGGGTGGAAACACCATATATTTT.

This clone was seen just once. The rearrangement uses TRBV5-1 and TRBJ2-5, with 7 bases that match TRBD1. CDR1 and CDR2 (germline): SGHRS, YFSETQ. V was pared by 3 bases and J by 3 bases, with 2 bases of the junction left unmatched. This CDR3 is 13 amino acids long. The CDR3 loop reads CASSWGTEETQYF. CDR3 in DNA: TGCGCCAGCAGCTGGGGGACAGAAGAGACCCAGTACTTC.

This clone was counted only a few times. The chain joins TRBV4-2 to TRBJ2-7, with 8 positions matching TRBD2. Germline-derived CDR1 and CDR2 are LGHNA and YNFKEQ. Trimming at V came to 1 base and at J to 6 bases, leaving 14 bases not matched to a gene. The CDR3 has 17 residues. The chain's CDR3 is CASSQVGGAGERAEQYF. The CDR3 nucleotides read TGTGCCAGCAGCCAAGTAGGGGGAGCGGGAGAACGGGCCGAGCAGTACTTC.

CDR3: CASSGRTGYEQYF. The CDR3 bases are TGTGCCAGCAGCGGCCGGACAGGGTATGAGCAGTACTTC. The chain couples TRBV7-2 to TRBJ2-7; 8 bases align to TRBD1. The CDR3 runs to 13 residues. Germline CDR1 is SGHTA and CDR2 is FQGNSA. J gave up 7 bases and V 5 bases, and 7 bases lay outside the gene matches.

V usage is TRBV6-5 and J usage is TRBJ2-1; TRBD2 matches at 8 bases. Losses at the gene ends were 5 bases for V and 7 bases for J; bases not matched to a gene: 10. This CDR3 comprises 15 residues. Germline V lookup: CDR1 MNHEY, CDR2 SVGAGI. The CDR3, as DNA: TGTGCCAGCAGTCCGGCCGGGACTAGGCGGAATGAGCAGTTCTTC. This encodes CASSPAGTRRNEQFF.

This chain connects TRBV23-1 to TRBJ2-3, with 8 bases fitting TRBD1. TRBV23-1 is treated as an ORF (open reading frame) with a function not yet certain. V shed 2 bases, J shed 3 bases, and the junction held 10 bases outside the gene matches. The CDR3 totals 17 residues. The CDR3 nucleotides are TGCGCCAGCAGTCAACCGAGGACAGGGCGAGGGACAGATACGCAGTATTTT. As protein: CASSQPRTGRGTDTQYF.

The V and J genes are TRBV29-1 and TRBJ2-1; 7 positions agree with TRBD2. Germline loops: CDR1 SQVTM, CDR2 ANQGSEA. CDR3 length equals 16 residues. After removal of 5 bases from V and 9 bases from J, the junction contained 19 bases not matched to a gene. CDR3 in amino acids: CSVMGTTSLVRGEQFF. The DNA for the CDR3 is TGCAGCGTTATGGGGACGACTAGCCTCGTTCGGGGTGAGCAGTTCTTC.

This chain connects TRBV21-1 to TRBJ1-6. TRBV21-1 represents a pseudogene. The CDR3 loop spans 15 amino acids. The CDR3 spells CASPALGGVGSPLHF. The CDR3 region has the DNA TGTGCCAGCCCTGCCCTGGGAGGGGTGGGCTCACCCCTCCACTTT.

The V and J genes are TRBV5-5 and TRBJ1-1; D is uncertain. Per the germline V gene, CDR1 is SGHKS and CDR2 is YYEKEE (reference sequence). The V end lost 3 bases, the J end lost 0 bases, and 6 bases lay between the germline ends. This CDR3 is built from 13 residues. This CDR3 reads CASSSQLNTEAFF. The CDR3 bases are TGTGCCAGCAGCTCACAACTGAACACTGAAGCTTTCTTT.

This clone was recorded only once. J is TRBJ1-4 and V is TRBV6-1; D unresolved. The CDR3 spans 16 residues. Trimming cost V 1 base and J 8 bases, with 17 bases left between them. Germline CDR1 reads MNHNS; CDR2 reads SASEGT. CDR3 loop: CASSEGRETLGEKLFF. The CDR3 nucleotides are TGTGCCAGCAGTGAAGGTCGGGAAACTTTGGGGGAAAAACTGTTTTTT.

This chain joins TRBV13 and TRBJ2-7; 7 nucleotides agree with TRBD1. J lost 0 bases, V lost 3 bases, and 2 bases had no gene match. CDR1 is PRHDT, CDR2 FYEKMQ, per germline (reference sequence). This CDR3 comprises 14 residues. The CDR3 DNA is TGTGCCAGCAGCTTCGGGACAGCCTCCTACGAGCAGTACTTC. It yields the protein CASSFGTASYEQYF.

The chain recombines TRBV5-1 with TRBJ2-7, with D possibly TRBD2 on 6 matching bases. V dropped 0 bases and J dropped 4 bases, with 14 bases sitting between them. In germline, CDR1 is SGHRS, CDR2 YFSETQ. The length of the CDR3 is 15 residues. Written as DNA, the CDR3 is TGCGCCAGCAGCTTGGTCATGGGGGGATCTTACGAGCAGTACTTC. Residues: CASSLVMGGSYEQYF.

This clone appeared a few times. The J gene is TRBJ1-2, the V gene TRBV4-3; D gene ambiguous. There are 16 residues in the CDR3. The V gene's germline CDR1 is LGHNA and CDR2 YSLEER. The V gene lost 0 bases and the J gene lost 5 bases, with 16 bases spanning the gap. CDR3 nucleotides: TGCGCCAGCAGCCAAGATCTAGGGAGGGTGGGGTATGGCTACACCTTC. Translated, it gives CASSQDLGRVGYGYTF.

The gene calls are TRBV30 and TRBJ1-3, with D possibly TRBD1 on 6 matching bases. V lost 0 bases and J lost 0, with 9 bases in between. Germline CDR1 GTSNPN, CDR2 SVGIG (reference sequence). There are 15 residues in the CDR3. In DNA form, the CDR3 reads TGTGCCTGGAGTGTAGGGGGTCCCTCTGGAAACACCATATATTTT. It translates to CAWSVGGPSGNTIYF. The full variable domain, its missing parts supplied by reference TRBV30 and TRBJ1-3, is SQTIHQWPATLVQPVGSPLSLECTVEGTSNPNLYWYRQAAGRGLQLLFYSVGIGQISSEVPQNLSASRPQDRQFILSSKKLLLSDSGFYLCAWSVGGPSGNTIYFGEGSWLTVV.

The V and J genes are TRBV11-2 and TRBJ2-1, with D hard to call. With 1 base removed from V and 1 base from J, the gap between germline ends came to 5 bases. Germline CDR1 is SGHAT and CDR2 is FQNNGV. CDR3 length: 14 amino acids. The CDR3 DNA follows: TGTGCCAGCAGCTTAGTCGTTTCCTACAATGAGCAGTTCTTC. It encodes CASSLVVSYNEQFF.

The chain combines TRBV7-6 with TRBJ2-1; a possible D gene is TRBD1 (6 bases). Germline values: CDR1 SGHVS, CDR2 FNYEAQ. Trimming cost V 5 bases and J 6 bases, with 8 bases left between them. The CDR3 consists of 12 residues. CDR3 DNA sequence: TGTGCCAGCAGCGTACAGGGCAATGAGCAGTTCTTC. Protein: CASSVQGNEQFF.

The chain recombines TRBV11-2 with TRBJ1-4; TRBD1 matches 9 bases. Per the germline V gene, CDR1 is SGHAT and CDR2 is FQNNGV. Unmatched junction bases numbered 3, after V lost 5 bases and J lost 5 bases. This CDR3 is 14 amino acids long. The CDR3 nucleotides are TGTGCCAGCAGCCCCGGGACAGGGAATGAAAAACTGTTTTTT. Translation: CASSPGTGNEKLFF.

CDR3 region: CSVALWGEDNEKLFF. CDR3 DNA sequence: TGCAGCGTTGCCCTTTGGGGGGAGGATAATGAAAAACTGTTTTTT. The chain links TRBV29-1 to TRBJ1-4; possible D gene TRBD1, 5 bases. CDR3 length: 15 residues. Germline assignment: CDR1 SQVTM and CDR2 ANQGSEA. V gave up 4 bases and J gave up 4 bases, with 16 bases separating them.

This clone was found once. The V call is TRBV29-1, the J call TRBJ2-1; a weak D match, TRBD1 (6 bases). V was shortened by 0 bases and J by 6 bases, with 12 bases between the two germline ends. Germline values: CDR1 SQVTM, CDR2 ANQGSEA. The CDR3 contains 14 residues. The CDR3 loop is CSVEEDRQINEQFF. CDR3 DNA: TGCAGCGTTGAAGAGGACAGACAAATCAATGAGCAGTTCTTC.

The chain is built from TRBV5-1 and TRBJ1-1; 7 bases map to TRBD1. Germline-derived CDR1 and CDR2 are SGHRS and YFSETQ. CDR3 length: 14 residues. J was trimmed by 4 bases and V by 1 base; bases with no gene match: 4. The CDR3 region has the DNA TGCGCCAGCAGCTTGACAGGGGATGGCACTGAAGCTTTCTTT. It encodes CASSLTGDGTEAFF.